A single sample gave rise to the 32 T cell receptor beta chains below, sequenced in a study of shared clonotypes between healthy human individuals. Libraries were prepared by immunoSEQ multiplex PCR; TCRdb keeps only in-frame clonotypes and omits some of them. This sample has some 2.3 million clones; about 92% occur once, and the top ten carry 0.35% to 0.5%. Material for sequencing was naive CD4+ T cells from PBMCs. The subset is: CD45RA+ positively selected. The source is a man between 18 and 29 years old in good health. Some clones in this sample may be carry-over from other donors' samples.

V and J are TRBV25-1 and TRBJ2-3, with a possible D match to TRBD1 (5 bases). The CDR3 has 14 residues. Deletions cut 3 bases from V and 6 bases from J, with 13 bases between. Germline V CDR1 and CDR2: MGHDK, SYGVNS. The chain's CDR3 is CASSDPKGADTQYF. The CDR3 DNA reads as TGTGCCAGCAGTGACCCAAAAGGGGCCGATACGCAGTATTTT.

As regards this clone: The sample contains more than one DNA sequence encoding this CDR3. The V gene is TRBV28, the J gene TRBJ1-3; D gene uncertain. Trimming left V 2 bases short and J 0 bases short, with 11 bases between. This CDR3 is built from 16 residues. Per the germline V gene, CDR1 is MDHEN and CDR2 is SYDVKM. This CDR3 reads CASSLGGVSSGNTIYF. The DNA of the CDR3 is TGTGCCAGCAGTTTAGGCGGTGTTAGCTCTGGAAACACCATATATTTT.

The chain is built from TRBV5-1 and TRBJ1-2, with TRBD1 identical over 7 bases. V was pared by 4 bases and J by 7 bases, with 7 bases of the junction left unmatched. CDR3 length: 13 amino acids. Looked up from germline, CDR1 is SGHRS and CDR2 is YFSETQ. The CDR3 here is CASSPRGEVGYTF. The CDR3 region has the DNA TGCGCCAGCAGCCCCAGGGGGGAGGTTGGCTACACCTTC.

This clone was counted a few times. Other DNA sequences from this sample encode an identical CDR3 as well. The chain is built from TRBV28 and TRBJ1-5; 7 nucleotides agree with TRBD1. Per germline, CDR1 MDHEN and CDR2 SYDVKM. This CDR3 is built from 14 residues. J gave up 4 bases and V 4 bases, and 4 bases lay outside the gene matches. CDR3 in amino acids: CASSSTGLNQPQHF. CDR3 DNA: TGTGCCAGCAGTTCGACAGGGTTAAATCAGCCCCAGCATTTT.

As regards this clone: It is unclear where the CDR3 begins or ends on the DNA, so no DNA is shown, and the CDR3 is as TCRdb lists it. The rearrangement links TRBV5-4 to TRBJ2-7; TRBD1, the table's D call, was not compared with the DNA. Germline V lookup: CDR1 SGHNT, CDR2 YYREEE (reference sequence). The CDR3 is made up of 16 amino acids, end residues included. This CDR3 reads CASSFLAQGLSYEQYF.

A note on this clone: Different DNA sequences within this sample yield the same CDR3. V gene TRBV28 combines with J gene TRBJ1-1, with D uncertain. The V gene lost 1 base and the J gene lost 3 bases, with 9 bases spanning the gap. The germline V gene encodes CDR1 MDHEN and CDR2 SYDVKM. This CDR3 is built from 14 residues. Here the CDR3 DNA reads TGTGCCAGCAGTTTATTAGGTCGGTACACTGAAGCTTTCTTT. Translated: CASSLLGRYTEAFF.

The chain links TRBV6-5 to TRBJ1-2, with unresolved D. V dropped 6 bases and J dropped 3 bases, with 11 bases sitting between them. The germline V gene encodes CDR1 MNHEY and CDR2 SVGAGI. This CDR3 is 13 amino acids long. As DNA, the CDR3 is TGTGCCAGCAGCAAATTGGGGTACTATGGCTACACCTTC. Its translation: CASSKLGYYGYTF.

J is TRBJ2-1 and V is TRBV30; D unclear. V lost 1 base to trimming and J lost 9 bases, with 13 bases between them. CDR1 is GTSNPN, CDR2 SVGIG, per germline (reference sequence). The CDR3 length is 13 residues. The CDR3 DNA is TGTGCCTGGAGTGGTCTAGGAAACGGTGAGCAGTTCTTC. Encoded protein: CAWSGLGNGEQFF.

The chain has TRBV5-4 and TRBJ2-3, with 13 bases matching TRBD2. Per the germline V gene, CDR1 is SGHNT and CDR2 is YYREEE (reference sequence). Germline trimming cut 4 bases from V and 5 bases from J; bases unmatched to any gene: 7. CDR3 length: 16 residues. The CDR3 DNA is TGTGCCAGCAGCCTAGGACTAGCGGGAGAGAGAGATACGCAGTATTTT. The encoded protein is CASSLGLAGERDTQYF.

This chain joins TRBV7-3 and TRBJ2-7; tentative D call: TRBD2 (7 bases). Trimming took 5 bases from V and 3 from J, leaving 17 bases between them. In germline, CDR1 is SGHTA, CDR2 FQGTGA. The CDR3 has 15 residues. The CDR3 DNA reads TGTGCCAGCAGCCCAGGGACGGGGGGCGGCTACGAGCAGTACTTC. Its protein is CASSPGTGGGYEQYF.

This clone has a single count. The chain employs TRBV5-1 and TRBJ1-3; TRBD1 might be the D (6 bases). Germline V gene sequence: CDR1 SGHRS, CDR2 YFSETQ. The CDR3 contains 14 residues. Trimming removed 3 bases at V and 0 bases at J, with 7 bases between. The CDR3 DNA is TGCGCCAGCAGCTGGGACATCTCTGGAAACACCATATATTTT. Its translation: CASSWDISGNTIYF.

The chain links TRBV19 to TRBJ1-5; 11 bases map to TRBD1. Unmatched junction bases numbered 10, after V lost 4 bases and J lost 11 bases. This CDR3 is 15 amino acids long. Per the germline V gene, CDR1 is LNHDA and CDR2 is SQIVND (reference sequence). The CDR3 sequence: CASSTGTGGVWSQHF. The CDR3 DNA follows: TGTGCCAGTAGTACCGGGACAGGGGGTGTTTGGTCCCAGCATTTT.

The chain uses TRBV5-1 and TRBJ2-3, with 10 bases aligning to TRBD2. J gave up 1 base and V 3 bases, and 5 bases lay outside the gene matches. The CDR3 loop spans 16 amino acids. Germline V gene sequence: CDR1 SGHRS, CDR2 YFSETQ. The CDR3 bases are TGCGCCAGCAGCTGGGCCAGCGGGAGGGGCACAGATACGCAGTATTTT. This encodes CASSWASGRGTDTQYF.

This rearrangement joins TRBV10-3 to TRBJ1-4; possibly TRBD1 for D (5 bases). Per germline, CDR1 ENHRY and CDR2 SYGVKD. V was pared by 4 bases and J by 7 bases, with 10 bases between. The CDR3 is made up of 13 amino acids. In DNA form, the CDR3 reads TGTGCCATCAGTGGAGGGGCGGGTGAAAAACTGTTTTTT. This sequence encodes CAISGGAGEKLFF.

The rearrangement uses TRBV11-2 and TRBJ2-4; D could derive from TRBD1 or TRBD2 (6 bases each). Germline V gene sequence: CDR1 SGHAT, CDR2 FQNNGV. The CDR3 loop spans 16 amino acids. Trimming shortened V by 4 bases and J by 0 bases, and 13 bases separated the two germline ends. The DNA of the CDR3 is TGTGCCAGCAGCTCCCTGGGGGGCCTAGCCAAAAACATTCAGTACTTC. It specifies CASSSLGGLAKNIQYF.

The genes are TRBV12-5 and TRBJ2-1; tentative D call: TRBD1 (5 bases). The CDR3 extends over 17 amino acids. The ends were cut back, 0 bases at V and 3 bases at J, with 15 bases in the middle. Germline loops: CDR1 LGHNT, CDR2 FRNRAP. The CDR3 loop reads CASGLVLGASVYNEQFF. The CDR3 region has the DNA TGTGCTAGTGGTTTGGTACTTGGGGCATCGGTCTACAATGAGCAGTTCTTC.

The gene calls are TRBV5-1 and TRBJ2-7; the D gene is possibly TRBD1 (6 bases). Deletions cut 3 bases from V and 0 bases from J, with 13 bases between. The CDR3 runs 15 residues. CDR1 SGHRS and CDR2 YFSETQ come from the germline V gene. The CDR3 loop reads CASSSDRTSSYEQYF. The DNA for the CDR3 is TGCGCCAGCAGCTCCGACAGGACCAGCTCCTACGAGCAGTACTTC.

This clone was seen a handful of times. The V and J genes are TRBV30 and TRBJ1-4; D perhaps matches TRBD1 (5 bases). Trimming removed 1 base from V and 13 bases from J, with 16 bases in between. There are 13 residues in the CDR3. Germline lookup yields CDR1 GTSNPN and CDR2 SVGIG (reference sequence). CDR3 loop: CAWSDGGSDRLFF. The CDR3 region has the DNA TGTGCCTGGAGTGACGGGGGGTCTGATAGACTGTTTTTT. Filled out from reference TRBV30 and TRBJ1-4, the complete variable domain reads SQTIHQWPATLVQPVGSPLSLECTVEGTSNPNLYWYRQAAGRGLQLLFYSVGIGQISSEVPQNLSASRPQDRQFILSSKKLLLSDSGFYLCAWSDGGSDRLFFGSGTQLSVL.

The chain uses TRBV13 and TRBJ1-2, with D hard to call. The V and J ends lost 0 bases and 7 bases respectively, with 6 bases between them. This CDR3 comprises 12 residues. The germline gives CDR1 PRHDT, CDR2 FYEKMQ (reference sequence). The CDR3 sequence: CASSLGRAGYTF. The CDR3 bases are TGTGCCAGCAGCTTAGGCCGCGCTGGCTACACCTTC. The complete variable domain, with remaining parts taken from reference TRBV13 and TRBJ1-2, reads AAGVIQSPRHLIKEKRETATLKCYPIPRHDTVYWYQQGPGQDPQFLISFYEKMQSDKGSIPDRFSAQQFSDYHSELNMSSLELGDSALYFCASSLGRAGYTFGSGTRLTVV.

In regard to this clone: Other nucleotide sequences from this sample produce the same CDR3. The genes are TRBV2 and TRBJ1-2; TRBD1 is a possible D gene (6 bases). The germline V gene encodes CDR1 SNHLY and CDR2 FYNNEI. This CDR3 is built from 12 residues. V was cut by 6 bases and J by 8 bases, with 13 bases left in between. Written as DNA, the CDR3 is TGTGCCAGCAGACCGACAGGCGGCGGCTACACCTTC. This gives the protein CASRPTGGGYTF.

The chain joins TRBV6-5 to TRBJ1-1, with no clear D. Germline CDR1 reads MNHEY; CDR2 reads SVGAGI. This CDR3 has 15 amino acids. V lost 1 base, J lost 3 bases, and 12 bases lay in between. This CDR3 is CASSYLGIQDTEAFF. The CDR3 coding sequence is TGTGCCAGCAGTTACTTGGGGATCCAGGACACTGAAGCTTTCTTT.

The V gene is TRBV7-2, the J gene TRBJ2-3; weak D call: TRBD2 (6 bases). Germline lookup yields CDR1 SGHTA and CDR2 FQGNSA. The CDR3 has 15 residues. V dropped 7 bases and J dropped 7 bases, with 21 bases sitting between them. The CDR3 nucleotides read TGTGCCAGCAACACCGGGAGTGGCTGGGGAAATACGCAGTATTTT. Translation gives CASNTGSGWGNTQYF.

The DNA for the CDR3 is TGTGCCAGCAGCCCTGGACTAGCGGAGGGGACCGGGGAGCTGTTTTTT. Encoded protein: CASSPGLAEGTGELFF. The chain has TRBV7-3 and TRBJ2-2; 10 bases fit TRBD2. The CDR3 is 16 amino acids. Germline V gives CDR1 SGHTA, CDR2 FQGTGA. Losses at the gene ends were 5 bases for V and 5 bases for J; bases not matched to a gene: 8.

The chain couples TRBV7-2 to TRBJ2-7; TRBD2 might be the D (5 bases). Germline-derived CDR1 and CDR2 are SGHTA and FQGNSA. The CDR3 loop spans 15 amino acids. Trimming pared 1 base from V and 6 bases from J, leaving 16 bases between. The CDR3 sequence: CASSLGPSGKLEQYF. CDR3 coding DNA: TGTGCCAGCAGCTTAGGCCCCAGCGGTAAGCTCGAGCAGTACTTC. Filled out from reference TRBV7-2 and TRBJ2-7, the complete variable domain reads GAGVSQSPSNKVTEKGKDVELRCDPISGHTALYWYRQSLGQGLEFLIYFQGNSAPDKSGLPSDRFSAERTGGSVSTLTIQRTQQEDSAVYLCASSLGPSGKLEQYFGPGTRLTVT.

The rearrangement joins TRBV11-2 to TRBJ2-3; 11 positions agree with TRBD2. The CDR3 extends over 16 amino acids. With V trimmed by 2 bases and J by 6 bases, 7 bases remained unmatched. In germline, CDR1 is SGHAT, CDR2 FQNNGV. The CDR3 is CASSLNSLAGGDTQYF. The CDR3 nucleotides are TGTGCCAGCAGCTTAAATTCCCTAGCGGGAGGCGATACGCAGTATTTT.

The rearrangement uses TRBV6-6 and TRBJ1-1, with TRBD1 as a possible D gene (5 bases). The CDR3 totals 15 residues. V lost 0 bases to trimming and J lost 5 bases, with 13 bases between them. Germline lookup yields CDR1 MNHNY and CDR2 SVGAGI (reference sequence). CDR3: CASSYSAVGVTEAFF. The CDR3 DNA reads as TGTGCCAGCAGTTACTCAGCGGTAGGGGTTACTGAAGCTTTCTTT.

This clone was counted once. The chain uses TRBV6-1 and TRBJ2-7; D call uncertain. The length of the CDR3 is 13 residues. Germline V gene lookup returns CDR1 MNHNS and CDR2 SASEGT. The V end was cut by 7 bases, the J end by 2 bases, with 12 bases between. CDR3 protein: CASTLGIAYEQYF. The CDR3 nucleotides read TGTGCCAGCACACTTGGGATCGCCTACGAGCAGTACTTC.

The rearrangement links TRBV7-9 to TRBJ1-1, with 8 bases that match TRBD1. The CDR3 covers 14 residues. Losses at the gene ends were 2 bases for V and 6 bases for J; bases not matched to a gene: 5. Germline loops: CDR1 SEHNR, CDR2 FQNEAQ (reference sequence). The DNA of the CDR3 is TGTGCCAGCAGCTTATCTGGCAGGGGGCCTGAAGCTTTCTTT. Its translation is CASSLSGRGPEAFF.

In this sample, this clone turned up once. The rearrangement links TRBV5-1 to TRBJ2-3; 8 bases are shared with TRBD2. CDR3 size: 15 residues. Looked up from germline, CDR1 is SGHRS and CDR2 is YFSETQ. V was pared by 2 bases and J by 4 bases, with 6 bases of the junction left unmatched. The CDR3 DNA reads TGCGCCAGCAGCTTTGGACTAGCAAGGGCAGATACGCAGTATTTT. It encodes CASSFGLARADTQYF.

The V and J genes are TRBV5-1 and TRBJ1-3, with TRBD1 as a possible D gene (5 bases). This CDR3 comprises 16 residues. The germline V and J ends were trimmed by 0 bases and 0 bases, with 10 bases remaining between them. Germline-derived CDR1 and CDR2 are SGHRS and YFSETQ. CDR3 sequence: CASSLALRDSGNTIYF. The DNA of the CDR3 is TGCGCCAGCAGCTTGGCTCTCAGGGACTCTGGAAACACCATATATTTT.

The rearrangement joins TRBV19 to TRBJ2-3, with a weak D call TRBD2 (6 bases). This CDR3 is built from 15 residues. CDR1 LNHDA and CDR2 SQIVND come from the germline V gene (reference sequence). Trimming pared 3 bases from V and 3 bases from J, leaving 13 bases between. The DNA for the CDR3 is TGTGCCAGTAGTATCGAGGGAGGATCGACAGATACGCAGTATTTT. Residues: CASSIEGGSTDTQYF.

This chain joins TRBV18 and TRBJ2-7; no clear D. CDR1 and CDR2 (germline): KGHSH, LQKENI. The CDR3 contains 14 residues. V was trimmed by 6 bases and J by 2 bases, leaving 14 bases between them. The CDR3 loop is CASSNYPEPYEQYF. The CDR3 nucleotides read TGTGCCAGCTCCAACTACCCTGAGCCCTACGAGCAGTACTTC.